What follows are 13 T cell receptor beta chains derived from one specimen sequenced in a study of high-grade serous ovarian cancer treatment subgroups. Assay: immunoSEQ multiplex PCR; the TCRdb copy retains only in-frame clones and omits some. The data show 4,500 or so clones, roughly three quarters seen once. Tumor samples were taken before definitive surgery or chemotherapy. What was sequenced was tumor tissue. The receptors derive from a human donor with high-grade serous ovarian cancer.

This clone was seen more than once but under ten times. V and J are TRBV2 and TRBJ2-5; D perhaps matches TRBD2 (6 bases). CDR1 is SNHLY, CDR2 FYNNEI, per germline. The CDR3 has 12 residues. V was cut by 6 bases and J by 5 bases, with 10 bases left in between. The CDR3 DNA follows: TGTGCCAGCAGGGGGGGTTGGGAGACCCAGTACTTC. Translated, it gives CASRGGWETQYF.

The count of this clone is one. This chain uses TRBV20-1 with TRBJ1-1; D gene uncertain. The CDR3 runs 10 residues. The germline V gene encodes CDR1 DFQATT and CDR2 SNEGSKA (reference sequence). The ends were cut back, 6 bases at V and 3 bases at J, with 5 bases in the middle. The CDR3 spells CSAGDTEAFF. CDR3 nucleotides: TGCAGTGCAGGTGACACTGAAGCTTTCTTT.

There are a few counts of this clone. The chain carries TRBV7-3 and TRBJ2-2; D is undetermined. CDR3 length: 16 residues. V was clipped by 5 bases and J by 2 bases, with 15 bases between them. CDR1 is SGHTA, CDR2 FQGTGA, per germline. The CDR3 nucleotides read TGTGCCAGCAGCGCGAGAAGGGTAGGAAACACCGGGGAGCTGTTTTTT. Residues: CASSARRVGNTGELFF.

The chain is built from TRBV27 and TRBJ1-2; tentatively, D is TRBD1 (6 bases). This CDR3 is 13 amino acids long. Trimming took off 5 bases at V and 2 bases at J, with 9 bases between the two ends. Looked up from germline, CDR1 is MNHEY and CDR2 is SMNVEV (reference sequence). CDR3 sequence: CASSDRMNYGYTF. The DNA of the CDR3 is TGTGCCAGCAGTGACAGGATGAACTATGGCTACACCTTC.

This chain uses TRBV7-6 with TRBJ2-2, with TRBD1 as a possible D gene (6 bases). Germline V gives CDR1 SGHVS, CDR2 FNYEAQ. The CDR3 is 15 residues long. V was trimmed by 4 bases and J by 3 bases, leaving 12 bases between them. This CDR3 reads CASSSTGTHTGELFF. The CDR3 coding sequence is TGTGCCAGCAGCTCCACAGGGACACACACCGGGGAGCTGTTTTTT. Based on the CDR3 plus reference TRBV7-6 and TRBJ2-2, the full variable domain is GAGVSQSPRYKVTKRGQDVALRCDPISGHVSLYWYRQALGQGPEFLTYFNYEAQQDKSGLPNDRFSAERPEGSISTLTIQRTEQRDSAMYRCASSSTGTHTGELFFGEGSRLTVL.

Here the CDR3 reads CASTDEGGGIRQPQHF. Here the CDR3 DNA reads TGTGCCAGCACCGATGAAGGGGGAGGAATACGCCAGCCCCAGCATTTT. J is TRBJ1-5 and V is TRBV5-4, with D possibly matching TRBD1 (6 bases). The length of the CDR3 is 16 residues. Germline loops: CDR1 SGHNT, CDR2 YYREEE (reference sequence). V lost 6 bases and J 7 bases, leaving 23 bases between the germline ends.

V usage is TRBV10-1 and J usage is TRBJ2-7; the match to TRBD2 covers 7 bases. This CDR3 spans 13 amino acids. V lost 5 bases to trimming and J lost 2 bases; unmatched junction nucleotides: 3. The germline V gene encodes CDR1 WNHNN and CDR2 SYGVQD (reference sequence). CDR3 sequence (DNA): TGCGCCAGCAGTTTCGCGGGGGCCTACGAGCAGTACTTC. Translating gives CASSFAGAYEQYF.

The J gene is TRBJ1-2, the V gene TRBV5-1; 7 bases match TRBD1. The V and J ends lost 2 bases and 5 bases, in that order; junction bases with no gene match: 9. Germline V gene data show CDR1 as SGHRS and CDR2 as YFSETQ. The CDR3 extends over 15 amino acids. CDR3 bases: TGCGCCAGCAGCTTAAACCGGGACAGCGGGTATGGCTACACCTTC. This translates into CASSLNRDSGYGYTF. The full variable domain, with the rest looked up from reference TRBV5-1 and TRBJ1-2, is KAGVTQTPRYLIKTRGQQVTLSCSPISGHRSVSWYQQTPGQGLQFLFEYFSETQRNKGNFPGRFSGRQFSNSRSEMNVSTLELGDSALYLCASSLNRDSGYGYTFGSGTRLTVV.

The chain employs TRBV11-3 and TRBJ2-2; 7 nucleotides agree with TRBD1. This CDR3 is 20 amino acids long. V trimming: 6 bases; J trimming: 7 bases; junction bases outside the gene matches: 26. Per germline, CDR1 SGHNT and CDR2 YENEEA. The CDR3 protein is CASSILILILGRGKDGELFF. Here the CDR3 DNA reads TGTGCCAGCAGTATACTCATCTTGATCCTAGGCAGGGGGAAGGACGGGGAGCTGTTTTTT.

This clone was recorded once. The CDR3, as DNA: TGTGCCAGCAGTTTAATATGGTGGGACAGGGGGCGACTAGCGGGAGGGGTGCCCTACGAGCAGTACTTC. Translating gives CASSLIWWDRGRLAGGVPYEQYF. V usage is TRBV28 and J usage is TRBJ2-7, with TRBD2 matching 14 bases. The CDR3 contains 23 residues. V lost 2 bases and J lost 2; bases outside the gene matches: 23. The germline gives CDR1 MDHEN, CDR2 SYDVKM.

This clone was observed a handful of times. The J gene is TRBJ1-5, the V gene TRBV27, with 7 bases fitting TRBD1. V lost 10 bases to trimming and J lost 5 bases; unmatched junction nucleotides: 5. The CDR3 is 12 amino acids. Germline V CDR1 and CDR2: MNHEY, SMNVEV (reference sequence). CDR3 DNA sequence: TGTGCCACTCGGACAGGCTATCAGCCCCAGCATTTT. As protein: CATRTGYQPQHF.

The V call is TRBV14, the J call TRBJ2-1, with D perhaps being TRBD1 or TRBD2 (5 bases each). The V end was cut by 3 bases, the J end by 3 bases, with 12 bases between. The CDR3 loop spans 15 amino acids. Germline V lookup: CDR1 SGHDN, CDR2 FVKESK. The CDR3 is CASSHWGRSYNEQFF. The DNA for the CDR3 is TGTGCCAGCAGCCACTGGGGGAGAAGCTACAATGAGCAGTTCTTC.

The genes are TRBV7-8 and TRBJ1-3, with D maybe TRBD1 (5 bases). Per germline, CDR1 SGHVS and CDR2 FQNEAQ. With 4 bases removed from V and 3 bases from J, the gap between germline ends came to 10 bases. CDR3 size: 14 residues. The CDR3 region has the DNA TGTGCCAGCAGCTCGGACATCGTTGGAAACACCATATATTTT. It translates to CASSSDIVGNTIYF.